Each of the 31 T cell receptor beta chains below was sequenced from the same sample in a study of blood T cell repertoires in COVID-19. The data were produced by immunoSEQ multiplex PCR, yet TCRdb's version contains in-frame clones alone and is incomplete. The data contain 50,000 to 65,000 clones, over 75% of them singletons. Source material: peripheral blood. These receptors all come from a human donor in a cohort sampled during active COVID-19.

Comment on this clone: Relative to the germline gene, one junction end is altered; a read error may explain this. The V and J genes are TRBV5-3 and TRBJ2-3, with 7 bases matching TRBD1. TRBV5-3 is identified as an open reading frame with a role that is uncertain. The CDR3 loop spans 17 amino acids. CDR3 coding DNA: TGTGCCAGAAGTTTGGGACAGAGTCATTGGGTCACAGATACGCAGTATTTT. Translated, it gives CARSLGQSHWVTDTQYF.

The V and J genes are TRBV7-2 and TRBJ2-1, with TRBD1 matching 9 bases. V dropped 4 bases and J dropped 10; count of bases not matched to a gene: 2. There are 12 residues in the CDR3. The V gene's germline CDR1 is SGHTA and CDR2 FQGNSA. CDR3 coding DNA: TGTGCCAGCAGCTATGGGACAGGGGAGCAGTTCTTC. It translates to CASSYGTGEQFF.

The chain combines TRBV15 with TRBJ1-1; TRBD1 might be the D (6 bases). This CDR3 has 16 residues. V lost 1 base to trimming and J lost 6 bases, with 18 bases between them. From germline, CDR1 is LNHNV and CDR2 YYDKDF (reference sequence). CDR3 DNA sequence: TGTGCCACCAGCAGAGGAGGGGGGGGCTATGAGGCTGAAGCTTTCTTT. As protein: CATSRGGGGYEAEAFF.

This clone has only one observation. The rearrangement joins TRBV28 to TRBJ1-1; D possibly corresponds to TRBD1 (5 bases). The CDR3 runs 13 residues. V was clipped by 6 bases and J by 8 bases, with 16 bases between them. CDR1 and CDR2 (germline): MDHEN, SYDVKM. CDR3 in DNA: TGTGCCAGCAGCTTAGCAGGTCGGGGGGAAGCTTTCTTT. This translates into CASSLAGRGEAFF.

The chain employs TRBV2 and TRBJ2-5; D is unresolved. The CDR3 covers 12 residues. Germline-derived CDR1 and CDR2 are SNHLY and FYNNEI. Trimming cost V 4 bases and J 2 bases, with 5 bases left between them. The CDR3 DNA follows: TGTGCCAGCAGTGGTCCTCAAGAGACCCAGTACTTC. Translating it yields CASSGPQETQYF.

V usage is TRBV6-6 and J usage is TRBJ1-1, with a possible D match to TRBD1 (6 bases). The CDR3 loop spans 12 amino acids. Per the germline V gene, CDR1 is MNHNY and CDR2 is SVGAGI (reference sequence). Trimming took off 7 bases at V and 4 bases at J, with 10 bases between the two ends. The CDR3 loop is CASKTQGTEAFF. In DNA form, the CDR3 reads TGTGCCAGCAAAACACAGGGCACTGAAGCTTTCTTT.

The chain is built from TRBV29-1 and TRBJ2-1; the D gene is possibly TRBD2 (6 bases). Deletions cut 5 bases from V and 0 bases from J, with 14 bases between. This CDR3 has 15 residues. The germline V gene has CDR1 SQVTM and CDR2 ANQGSEA. CDR3: CSVRRDSSSYNEQFF. The CDR3 nucleotides are TGCAGCGTTCGGAGGGACTCCAGCTCCTACAATGAGCAGTTCTTC.

The chain's CDR3 is CASSEGLAKNIQYF. CDR3 sequence (DNA): TGCGCCAGCAGCGAAGGGCTAGCCAAAAACATTCAGTACTTC. V is TRBV4-3 and J is TRBJ2-4; no definite D call. The CDR3 is 14 residues long. V dropped 5 bases and J dropped 0 bases, with 8 bases sitting between them. Per germline, CDR1 LGHNA and CDR2 YSLEER.

V is TRBV28 and J is TRBJ2-7, with D tentatively TRBD1 (5 bases). The germline gives CDR1 MDHEN, CDR2 SYDVKM. The CDR3 spans 15 residues. Trimming stripped 2 bases from V and 1 base from J, with 12 bases between. DNA for the CDR3: TGTGCCAGCAGTTTACCCACTCAGGGATCCTACGAGCAGTACTTC. Amino acid sequence: CASSLPTQGSYEQYF.

J is TRBJ2-7 and V is TRBV28; 8 positions match TRBD1. There are 14 residues in the CDR3. The germline V gene encodes CDR1 MDHEN and CDR2 SYDVKM. The V segment lost 6 bases and the J segment 5 bases; nucleotides outside the gene matches: 9. CDR3 in amino acids: CASSRTGFYDEQYF. The CDR3, as DNA: TGTGCCAGCAGCCGGACAGGGTTTTATGACGAGCAGTACTTC.

This rearrangement joins TRBV2 to TRBJ1-2; 7 bases align to TRBD1. Germline V gene lookup returns CDR1 SNHLY and CDR2 FYNNEI. The V segment lost 10 bases and the J segment 1 base; nucleotides outside the gene matches: 6. There are 13 residues in the CDR3. The CDR3 sequence: CANENRGNYGYTF. CDR3 in DNA: TGTGCCAACGAAAACAGGGGTAACTATGGCTACACCTTC.

V usage is TRBV5-6 and J usage is TRBJ2-7; D is uncertain. Trimming cost V 2 bases and J 3 bases, with 15 bases left between them. CDR1 is SGHDT, CDR2 YYEEEE, per germline. CDR3 length equals 15 residues. CDR3 amino acids: CASSFLVGKIYEQYF. CDR3 bases: TGTGCCAGCAGCTTTCTTGTGGGCAAAATCTACGAGCAGTACTTC.

The CDR3 reads CASSLEWAGGPNDGELFF. The CDR3 nucleotides are TGTGCCAGCAGTTTAGAGTGGGCGGGGGGGCCGAATGACGGGGAGCTGTTTTTT. The V and J genes are TRBV27 and TRBJ2-2; TRBD2 matches 9 bases. Germline V gives CDR1 MNHEY, CDR2 SMNVEV (reference sequence). The CDR3 has 18 residues. Trimming removed 2 bases from V and 7 bases from J; junction bases left unmatched: 14.

This chain uses TRBV28 with TRBJ2-7, with TRBD1 identical over 9 bases. Trimming took 2 bases from V and 7 from J; bases not matched to a gene: 6. The CDR3 spans 14 residues. CDR1 and CDR2 from the germline V gene are MDHEN and SYDVKM. The CDR3 DNA reads TGTGCCAGCAGTTTACTACAGGGGGCCGGGGAGCAGTACTTC. This encodes CASSLLQGAGEQYF.

There are a few counts of this clone. The J gene is TRBJ2-2, the V gene TRBV4-2, with D tentatively TRBD2 (6 bases). The CDR3 is made up of 16 amino acids. The germline gives CDR1 LGHNA, CDR2 YNFKEQ. V lost 2 bases and J 7 bases, leaving 17 bases between the germline ends. The chain's CDR3 is CASSQWSGAPIGELFF. The CDR3 DNA sequence: TGTGCCAGCAGCCAATGGTCGGGAGCCCCCATCGGGGAGCTGTTTTTT.

The chain carries TRBV6-2 or TRBV6-3 and TRBJ1-1, with D unresolved. CDR1 is MNHEY and CDR2 is SVGEGT in the germline V gene. Trimming stripped 6 bases from V and 0 bases from J, with 11 bases between. The CDR3 covers 14 residues. The CDR3 is CASSGVLMNTEAFF. CDR3 sequence (DNA): TGTGCCAGCAGCGGAGTCCTAATGAACACTGAAGCTTTCTTT.

The J gene is TRBJ2-3, the V gene TRBV24-1, with 9 bases that match TRBD2. V lost 5 bases to trimming and J lost 6 bases; unmatched junction nucleotides: 17. The CDR3 has 18 amino acids. The V gene's germline CDR1 is KGHDR and CDR2 SFDVKD. The chain's CDR3 is CATSAPRGAGGMSDTQYF. CDR3 in DNA: TGTGCCACCAGTGCCCCCCGGGGGGCGGGAGGGATGTCCGATACGCAGTATTTT.

This chain uses TRBV27 with TRBJ1-4; D gene uncertain. V was trimmed by 7 bases and J by 8 bases, leaving 11 bases between them. The CDR3 consists of 12 residues. Germline lookup yields CDR1 MNHEY and CDR2 SMNVEV (reference sequence). The CDR3 protein is CASKTGKEKLFF. CDR3 nucleotides: TGTGCCAGCAAGACGGGAAAGGAAAAACTGTTTTTT.

V usage is TRBV18 and J usage is TRBJ2-7; weak D call: TRBD1 (6 bases). In germline, CDR1 is KGHSH, CDR2 LQKENI. The CDR3 is 13 amino acids. The ends were cut back, 2 bases at V and 5 bases at J, with 10 bases in the middle. The CDR3 DNA follows: TGTGCCAGCTCACCAGGACAGATAAACGAGCAGTACTTC. It yields the protein CASSPGQINEQYF.

This clone was seen just once. The chain employs TRBV5-1 and TRBJ2-7, with D perhaps matching TRBD2 (6 bases). The CDR3 is made up of 13 amino acids. V lost 1 base and J lost 3, with 8 bases in between. Germline loops: CDR1 SGHRS, CDR2 YFSETQ. In nucleotides, the CDR3 is TGCGCCAGCAGCTTGTACGGGGGCTACGAGCAGTACTTC. It yields the protein CASSLYGGYEQYF.

CDR3 bases: TGCGCCAGCAGTGAGTCGGGGCTAGGCGGTGAGCAGTTCTTC. Its protein is CASSESGLGGEQFF. The V and J genes are TRBV10-1 and TRBJ2-1, with a weak D call TRBD1 (5 bases). CDR1 and CDR2 from the germline V gene are WNHNN and SYGVQD (reference sequence). V gave up 0 bases and J gave up 9 bases, with 12 bases separating them. CDR3 size: 14 residues.

The gene calls are TRBV19 and TRBJ2-3; 11 nucleotides line up with TRBD2. Trimming at V came to 6 bases and at J to 6 bases, leaving 11 bases not matched to a gene. Per germline, CDR1 LNHDA and CDR2 SQIVND (reference sequence). This CDR3 contains 16 residues. CDR3 coding DNA: TGTGCCAGTAGACAATTTAGCGGGAGGGCGGAGGATACGCAGTATTTT. Protein product: CASRQFSGRAEDTQYF.

This chain connects TRBV11-2 to TRBJ1-2; a possible D gene is TRBD1 (5 bases). V was clipped by 0 bases and J by 2 bases, with 10 bases between them. CDR3 size: 15 residues. Germline CDR1 SGHAT, CDR2 FQNNGV. Here the CDR3 reads CASSLEFGGNYGYTF. The CDR3 DNA reads as TGTGCCAGCAGCTTAGAGTTCGGGGGGAACTATGGCTACACCTTC.

The chain links TRBV6-5 to TRBJ1-2; 7 positions agree with TRBD1. Germline V gene sequence: CDR1 MNHEY, CDR2 SVGAGI. Trimming took 6 bases from V and 3 from J; bases not matched to a gene: 10. The CDR3 is 15 amino acids. Here the CDR3 reads CASRHSTGAHYGYTF. In nucleotides, the CDR3 is TGTGCCAGCAGGCACTCCACAGGGGCCCACTATGGCTACACCTTC.

The V gene is TRBV5-1, the J gene TRBJ2-5; tentatively, D is TRBD2 (5 bases). Germline CDR1 SGHRS, CDR2 YFSETQ. The CDR3 is 15 amino acids. V lost 1 base and J 2 bases, leaving 12 bases between the germline ends. CDR3 sequence: CASSLFLALQETQYF. The CDR3 region has the DNA TGCGCCAGCAGCTTGTTCCTAGCTCTGCAAGAGACCCAGTACTTC.

V usage is TRBV11-2 and J usage is TRBJ2-7; tentatively, D is TRBD2 (6 bases). This CDR3 has 15 amino acids. The germline V gene has CDR1 SGHAT and CDR2 FQNNGV. Trimming stripped 1 base from V and 2 bases from J, with 12 bases between. The CDR3 here is CASSLGDSGTYEQYF. For the CDR3, the DNA is TGTGCCAGCAGCTTAGGGGATAGCGGCACCTACGAGCAGTACTTC.

The CDR3 DNA reads TGTGCCAGCAGTCCACAGAATTATGGCTACACCTTC. Its protein product is CASSPQNYGYTF. This rearrangement joins TRBV28 to TRBJ1-2, with unresolved D. The CDR3 is 12 amino acids. Germline CDR1 reads MDHEN; CDR2 reads SYDVKM. Trimming took off 5 bases at V and 5 bases at J, with 9 bases between the two ends.

V and J are TRBV6-5 and TRBJ1-1; TRBD1 matches at 9 bases. Per the germline V gene, CDR1 is MNHEY and CDR2 is SVGAGI. The CDR3 runs 15 residues. V lost 6 bases, J lost 5 bases, and 10 bases stayed unmatched. The CDR3 bases are TGTGCCAGCAGGGCCTCCGGGACAGGGACGACTGAAGCTTTCTTT. Translation gives CASRASGTGTTEAFF.

The chain links TRBV29-1 to TRBJ2-3; TRBD2 matches at 10 bases. The CDR3 is 15 residues long. Trimming cost V 6 bases and J 3 bases; bases outside gene matches: 9. Germline loops: CDR1 SQVTM, CDR2 ANQGSEA. In nucleotides, the CDR3 is TGCAGCGTCGCCGAACTAGCGGGATTTACAGATACGCAGTATTTT. The encoded protein is CSVAELAGFTDTQYF.

V gene TRBV5-8 combines with J gene TRBJ1-6, with unresolved D. V shed 6 bases and J shed 10 bases, with 14 bases lying between them. Germline V gene data show CDR1 as SGHTS and CDR2 as YDEGEE. This CDR3 has 13 residues. The CDR3 region has the DNA TGTGCCAGCATGGAATTAAGAGGGTCACCCCTCCACTTT. Translated, it gives CASMELRGSPLHF.

J is TRBJ1-1 and V is TRBV29-1; 7 bases align to TRBD1. With V trimmed by 4 bases and J by 7 bases, 3 bases remained unmatched. The CDR3 totals 11 residues. CDR1 and CDR2 from the germline V gene are SQVTM and ANQGSEA. The CDR3 protein is CSVATGVEAFF. In DNA form, the CDR3 reads TGCAGCGTTGCCACAGGGGTTGAAGCTTTCTTT.